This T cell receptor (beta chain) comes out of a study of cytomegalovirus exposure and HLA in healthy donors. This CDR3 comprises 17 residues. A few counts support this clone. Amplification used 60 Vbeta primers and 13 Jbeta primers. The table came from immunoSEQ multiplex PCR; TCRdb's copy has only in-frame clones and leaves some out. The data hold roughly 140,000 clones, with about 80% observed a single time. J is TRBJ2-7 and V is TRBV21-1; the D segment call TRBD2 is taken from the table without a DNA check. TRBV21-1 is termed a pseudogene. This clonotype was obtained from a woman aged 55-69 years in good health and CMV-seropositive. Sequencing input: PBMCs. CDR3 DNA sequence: TGTGCCAGCAGCAAATGGAACAAGCGGGAGGCTACCTACGAGCAGTACTTC. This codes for CASSKWNKREATYEQYF.